The 22 T cell receptor beta chains below all came from one sample that was sequenced in a study of tumor and adjacent non-tumor tissue in lung cancer. Three rounds of nested PCR, following a modified ARM-PCR protocol, produced the TCRbeta library. TCRdb processed the multiplex PCR reads anew with MiXCR; each CDR3 protein has one entry. The table has 90,000 to 100,000 distinct CDR3 sequences, roughly 78% seen once. The template was RNA from unsorted bulk tissue. More than 3 cm separated this lung sample from the edge of the tumor. The sequenced material came from distant non-tumor lung tissue. These receptors came from a man aged 55 to 69 with small cell lung cancer.

In the case of this clonotype: A junction boundary mismatches the germline segment, possibly from a read error. The genes are TRBV6-1 and TRBJ1-1; a weak D match, TRBD1 (5 bases). CDR1 is MNHNS, CDR2 SASEGT, per germline. This CDR3 contains 15 residues. CDR3 amino acids: CASSVYAEGPTESLF. CDR3 in DNA: TGTGCCAGCAGTGTCTACGCAGAGGGGCCCACTGAATCTCTCTTT.

On this clonotype: Since no conserved phenylalanine or tryptophan closes the CDR3, a read error is the likely cause. The CDR3 region has the DNA TGTGCCAGTAGTCGATGGACAGGGAACTCTGGGGCCAACGTCCTGACTTCC. Amino acids: CASSRWTGNSGANVLTS. The V gene is TRBV11-2, the J gene TRBJ2-6; 8 bases align to TRBD1. In germline, CDR1 is SGHAT, CDR2 FQNNGV. The V segment lost 9 bases and the J segment 0 bases; nucleotides outside the gene matches: 10. There are 17 residues in the CDR3.

This clonotype was picked up many times. The rearrangement links TRBV6-5 to TRBJ2-2; 8 positions agree with TRBD1. V lost 6 bases to trimming and J lost 3 bases; unmatched junction nucleotides: 6. The germline gives CDR1 MNHEY, CDR2 SVGAGI. The CDR3 is 15 amino acids. The chain's CDR3 is CASRDREYHTGELFF. In nucleotides, the CDR3 is TGTGCCAGCAGGGACAGGGAATACCACACCGGGGAGCTGTTTTTT.

A note on this clonotype: The CDR3 end shows no conserved phenylalanine or tryptophan, and so a read error is likely. The chain recombines TRBV29-1 with TRBJ2-3, with a possible D match to TRBD2 (5 bases). Germline CDR1 is SQVTM and CDR2 is ANQGSEA. This CDR3 is built from 13 residues. The CDR3, as DNA: TGCAGCGGACTAACACACGTCATAGATGCGCAGTATCTT. Protein: CSGLTHVIDAQYL.

The gene calls are TRBV10-3 and TRBJ1-1, with 7 bases fitting TRBD1. The CDR3 length is 13 residues. J gave up 8 bases and V 8 bases, and 11 bases lay outside the gene matches. Germline assignment: CDR1 ENHRY and CDR2 SYGVKD. The CDR3 sequence is CAIRGRDSNEAFF. The DNA for the CDR3 is TGTGCCATCCGGGGGAGGGACAGTAACGAAGCTTTCTTT.

The V call is TRBV20-1, the J call TRBJ2-1, with D possibly called TRBD1 or TRBD2 (5 bases each). V was clipped by 2 bases and J by 8 bases, with 16 bases between them. CDR3 size: 14 residues. Germline CDR1 DFQATT, CDR2 SNEGSKA (reference sequence). The CDR3 region has the DNA TGCAGTGCTAGATATGACGGAGTGGGGGATGAGCAGTTCTTC. Encoded protein: CSARYDGVGDEQFF.

This clonotype was observed a single time. Germline is not matched at one junction end, which may reflect a read error. This sequence joins TRBV6-2 or TRBV6-3 and TRBJ2-5; D not certain. Germline CDR1 reads MNHEY; CDR2 reads SVGEGT. The CDR3 loop spans 14 amino acids. The CDR3 protein is CAGSYAGDLETQYF. DNA of the CDR3: TGTGCCGGCAGTTATGCCGGAGACCTAGAGACCCAGTACTTC.

The V and J genes are TRBV7-3 and TRBJ2-3; D gene unclear. The germline CDR1 and CDR2 sequences are SGHTA and FQGTGA. The CDR3 is made up of 15 amino acids. The CDR3 nucleotides are TGTGACGGCAGCTCCCGACATGGTGTAGGAGATACGCAGTATTTT. Amino acid sequence: CDGSSRHGVGDTQYF.

Notes on this clonotype: A much larger clonotype is one base distant, so this may be a read error. The V call is TRBV20-1, the J call TRBJ2-1; 8 bases match TRBD2. V was clipped by 4 bases and J by 5 bases; unmatched bases: 4. CDR3 length: 13 residues. Germline V lookup: CDR1 DFQATT, CDR2 SNEGSKA (reference sequence). The CDR3: CSATGLVDNEQFF. The CDR3, as DNA: TGCAGTGCTACGGGACTAGTGGACAATGAGCAGTTCTTC.

This clonotype came up many times. The V call is TRBV6-2 or TRBV6-3, the J call TRBJ1-1; D is unclear. This CDR3 region has 13 residues. V was pared by 0 bases and J by 2 bases, with 4 bases between. The V gene's germline CDR1 is MNHEY and CDR2 SVGEGT. The DNA for the CDR3 is TGTGCCAGCAGTTACTCTTCAAACACTGAAGCTTTCTTT. Protein sequence: CASSYSSNTEAFF.

The V and J genes are TRBV29-1 and TRBJ2-1; D is perhaps TRBD2 (7 bases). V dropped 8 bases and J dropped 6 bases, with 17 bases sitting between them. Germline V gives CDR1 SQVTM, CDR2 ANQGSEA. This CDR3 has 13 residues. The CDR3 loop is CSLGGGSLNEQFF. CDR3 in DNA: TGCAGCCTGGGAGGGGGGTCACTCAATGAGCAGTTCTTC.

A single count supports this clonotype. The chain carries TRBV4-1 and TRBJ2-5; 11 bases agree with TRBD2. The germline V gene has CDR1 MGHRA and CDR2 YSYEKL. CDR3 size: 16 residues. The CDR3 is CAGSLNPGLAEETQYF. The CDR3 DNA is TGCGCTGGCAGCCTAAACCCGGGACTAGCGGAAGAGACCCAGTACTTC.

The V gene is TRBV4-2, the J gene TRBJ2-1, with D tentatively TRBD2 (5 bases). The CDR3 sequence is 17 residues long. Germline assignment: CDR1 LGHNA and CDR2 YNFKEQ. The CDR3, as DNA: TGTACCAACAGCCAAGATTTATCCGGGAAAGGGTACAATGAGCAGTTCTTC. It codes for CTNSQDLSGKGYNEQFF.

The rearrangement joins TRBV12-3 or TRBV12-4 to TRBJ2-1, with 12 positions matching TRBD2. This CDR3 has 16 residues. The junction had 19 bases not matched to a gene; V was cut back by 7 bases and J by 15 bases. CDR3 bases: TGTGCCAGCAAGACTAGCGGGAGTTACTGGTCGAATAAGCGGTTCTTC. Residues: CASKTSGSYWSNKRFF.

Concerning this clonotype: A read error may produce the germline difference seen at one junction end. The chain links TRBV6-6 to TRBJ1-5; D is unresolved. The germline V gene has CDR1 MNHNY and CDR2 SVGAGI (reference sequence). This CDR3 contains 16 residues. CDR3 nucleotide sequence: TGTGTCAGCAGAAAGAGGGTTGGGGATAGCAATCAGCCCCAGCATTTT. It encodes CVSRKRVGDSNQPQHF.

As for this clonotype: Because it lacks the conserved phenylalanine or tryptophan at the end, this CDR3 is likely a read error. The CDR3 DNA reads as TGCAGCGTTGAACAGGTGCAGTGGCTAGCGGGGGAGAATGAGCAGTTCTCC. Residues: CSVEQVQWLAGENEQFS. The chain links TRBV29-1 to TRBJ2-1, with 10 bases aligning to TRBD2. The length of the CDR3 is 17 residues. After removal of 2 bases from V and 7 bases from J, the junction contained 14 bases not matched to a gene. Looked up from germline, CDR1 is SQVTM and CDR2 is ANQGSEA.

This clonotype was picked up a small number of times. The V and J genes are TRBV20-1 and TRBJ2-1; D gene uncertain. Germline lookup yields CDR1 DFQATT and CDR2 SNEGSKA (reference sequence). The CDR3 consists of 12 residues. V gave up 3 bases and J gave up 9 bases, with 12 bases separating them. The chain's CDR3 is CSARPPNSEQFF. The CDR3, as DNA: TGCAGTGCTAGGCCCCCAAATAGTGAGCAGTTCTTC.

Remarks on this clonotype: One end of the junction does not line up with germline, which may come from a read error. CDR3 in amino acids: CASSSESRTRGSSNEQFF. The CDR3 region has the DNA TGTGCCAGCAGTTCAGAATCGAGGACTAGAGGGAGTAGTAATGAACAGTTCTTC. The rearrangement uses TRBV11-1 and TRBJ2-1; 7 nucleotides align to TRBD2. The CDR3 covers 18 residues. Germline V gene data show CDR1 as SGHAT and CDR2 as FQDESV (reference sequence). Looking up the rest from reference TRBV11-1 and TRBJ2-1 gives the full variable domain: EAEVAQSPRYKITEKSQAVAFWCDPISGHATLYWYRQILGQGPELLVQFQDESVVDDSQLPKDRFSAERLKGVDSTLKIQPAELGDSAMYLCASSSESRTRGSSNEQFFGPGTRLTVL.

This clonotype was picked up a small number of times. At one boundary the junction diverges from the germline segment, which might be a read error. The chain uses TRBV4-1 and TRBJ1-5, with D possibly being TRBD1 (5 bases). The CDR3 totals 13 residues. CDR1 and CDR2 (germline): MGHRA, YSYEKL. DNA for the CDR3: TGTGCCAGTAGCAAGGGGATGTCTCAGCCCCAGCATTTT. It encodes CASSKGMSQPQHF.

The genes are TRBV12-3 or TRBV12-4 and TRBJ2-1; the D gene is possibly TRBD1 (6 bases). The germline V and J ends were trimmed by 9 bases and 5 bases, with 17 bases remaining between them. The CDR3 contains 14 residues. The DNA of the CDR3 is TGTGCCAGAAGATCCGGGACAAAGCACAATGAGCAGTTCTTC. This sequence encodes CARRSGTKHNEQFF.

Of note for this clonotype: The conserved phenylalanine or tryptophan normally closing the CDR3 is absent here, so this likely arose from a read error. This chain uses TRBV15 with TRBJ2-1, with 8 bases fitting TRBD2. Judging by the DNA end, TRBJ2-7 fits better; the J call may be wrong. Germline V gene data show CDR1 as LNHNV and CDR2 as YYDKDF (reference sequence). The CDR3 loop spans 19 amino acids. This CDR3 reads CATSREAGIAGTPPDEQYL. CDR3 DNA: TGTGCCACCAGCAGAGAGGCGGGTATAGCGGGGACGCCACCCGATGAGCAGTACTTG.

This chain links TRBV20-1 with TRBJ2-3; TRBD2 matches 8 bases. Trimming took 7 bases from V and 5 from J; bases not matched to a gene: 8. The CDR3 totals 13 residues. CDR1 and CDR2 from the germline V gene are DFQATT and SNEGSKA (reference sequence). DNA of the CDR3: TGCAGTGTCCCGACTAGCGTGAGAGATACGCAGTATTTT. It codes for CSVPTSVRDTQYF.